This entry lists 9 T cell receptor beta chains sequenced from one sample in a study of CD8 T cells in Susac syndrome. RNA was extracted with the RNeasy kit, and a quantity of roughly 0.5 to 1 ug was reverse transcribed using random hexamers. TCRdb re-called the immunoSEQ multiplex PCR reads through MiXCR, storing one row per CDR3 protein. Here the sample spans 100,000 or so distinct CDR3 sequences, around nine tenths being singletons. The sample comprised CD4+ T cells from PBMCs. These receptors came from a human donor in good health.

V usage is TRBV3-1 and J usage is TRBJ2-4, with TRBD1 matching 8 bases. The CDR3 loop spans 17 amino acids. Germline lookup yields CDR1 LGHDT and CDR2 YNNKEL (reference sequence). V was clipped by 5 bases and J by 2 bases; unmatched bases: 11. The CDR3 loop is CASSDYRGALTKNIQYF. CDR3 DNA sequence: TGTGCCAGCAGCGACTACAGGGGGGCCTTGACCAAAAACATTCAGTACTTC. The variable domain in full, with the rest retrieved from reference TRBV3-1 and TRBJ2-4, is DTAVSQTPKYLVTQMGNDKSIKCEQNLGHDTMYWYKQDSKKFLKIMFSYNNKELIINETVPNRFSPKSPDKAHLNLHINSLELGDSAVYFCASSDYRGALTKNIQYFGAGTRLSVL.

The chain has TRBV6-5 and TRBJ1-2; D not certain. CDR3 length: 14 amino acids. In germline, CDR1 is MNHEY, CDR2 SVGAGI. Trimming took 6 bases from V and 2 from J, leaving 13 bases between them. The CDR3 sequence: CASREPGRNYGYTF. CDR3 sequence (DNA): TGTGCCAGCAGGGAACCCGGGAGAAACTATGGCTACACCTTC.

This chain uses TRBV7-3 with TRBJ2-2; no clear D. The length of the CDR3 is 14 residues. V lost 3 bases and J lost 2, with 7 bases in between. From germline, CDR1 is SGHTA and CDR2 FQGTGA. The DNA for the CDR3 is TGTGCCAGCAGCTTGCCTCTTAACACCGGGGAGCTGTTTTTT. This translates into CASSLPLNTGELFF.

The V gene is TRBV19, the J gene TRBJ1-2; D is perhaps TRBD1 (6 bases). CDR3 size: 15 residues. In germline, CDR1 is LNHDA, CDR2 SQIVND (reference sequence). Trimming took off 3 bases at V and 4 bases at J, with 15 bases between the two ends. The CDR3 reads CASSMWGQRGYGYTF. The CDR3 DNA reads TGTGCCAGTAGTATGTGGGGGCAACGAGGCTATGGCTACACCTTC.

The chain uses TRBV21-1 and TRBJ2-3; no check of the table's D call, TRBD1, against the DNA was made. TRBV21-1 is a known pseudogene. This CDR3 has 16 amino acids. As DNA, the CDR3 is TGTGCCAGCAGCAATGGCGACAGGGGGGCGGCAGATACGCAGTATTTT. Encoded protein: CASSNGDRGAADTQYF.

The V and J genes are TRBV19 and TRBJ2-5; 8 nucleotides match TRBD2. Germline V gene lookup returns CDR1 LNHDA and CDR2 SQIVND (reference sequence). The CDR3 extends over 13 amino acids. J gave up 7 bases and V 1 base, and 2 bases lay outside the gene matches. CDR3 coding DNA: TGTGCCAGTAGTATAGCAACTAGCGGGACCCAGTACTTC. It is translated as CASSIATSGTQYF.

The chain recombines TRBV9 with TRBJ2-1; possibly TRBD2 for D (5 bases). Germline V lookup: CDR1 SGDLS, CDR2 YYNGEE. Trimming stripped 2 bases from V and 1 base from J, with 13 bases between. This CDR3 region has 16 residues. The CDR3 is CASSVEPSSSYNEQFF. In nucleotides, the CDR3 is TGTGCCAGCAGCGTCGAACCTAGCTCTTCCTACAATGAGCAGTTCTTC. Full variable domain (outside the CDR3, taken from reference TRBV9 and TRBJ2-1): DSGVTQTPKHLITATGQRVTLRCSPRSGDLSVYWYQQSLDQGLQFLIQYYNGEERAKGNILERFSAQQFPDLHSELNLSSLELGDSALYFCASSVEPSSSYNEQFFGPGTRLTVL.

The chain combines TRBV21-1 with TRBJ2-1; the listed D gene, TRBD2, was not tested against the DNA. TRBV21-1 is a pseudogene locus. The CDR3 is 17 residues long. CDR3 in amino acids: CASSTHGSGCVNNEQFF. The CDR3, as DNA: TGTGCCAGCAGCACCCACGGTAGCGGGTGTGTAAACAATGAGCAGTTCTTC.

The CDR3 is CASSLEVFVEQFF. In nucleotides, the CDR3 is TGTGCCAGCAGCTTAGAGGTCTTCGTTGAGCAGTTCTTC. The chain recombines TRBV7-2 with TRBJ2-1; D is unresolved. Trimming removed 1 base from V and 9 bases from J, with 10 bases in between. Germline V CDR1 and CDR2: SGHTA, FQGNSA. The CDR3 is 13 residues long. Drawing the rest from reference TRBV7-2 and TRBJ2-1, the complete variable domain is GAGVSQSPSNKVTEKGKDVELRCDPISGHTALYWYRQSLGQGLEFLIYFQGNSAPDKSGLPSDRFSAERTGGSVSTLTIQRTQQEDSAVYLCASSLEVFVEQFFGPGTRLTVL.